This section outlines one T cell receptor (beta chain) sequence together with its context. Its antigen is unknown. In the PCR, 60 Vbeta and 13 Jbeta primers were used. Methods used by the authors: Unique TCR beta chains totaled about 78 million in a later count, with roughly 10 million of them shared. Generated by immunoSEQ multiplex PCR, the TCRdb table keeps only in-frame clones and is missing some. Clone size and the V and J calls come from that table; the DNA yielded D and trimming. This sample has about 130,000 clones, with over 70% found just once. This specimen comes from a study of cytomegalovirus exposure and HLA in healthy donors. Looking at the study overall: From about 179 million T cells, an earlier analysis saw 90 million to 130 million unique TCR beta sequences. Findings and caveats of the study: In a later analysis, most CMV-associated TCR beta chains appeared HLA-restricted.

Germline V CDR1 and CDR2: SGHRS, YFSETQ. The CDR3 covers 15 residues. Trimming took 4 bases from V and 3 from J; bases not matched to a gene: 7. The receptor was derived from a woman aged 60-70 years in good health and CMV-seropositive. Material for sequencing was PBMCs. The genes are TRBV5-1 and TRBJ1-1, with 9 bases aligning to TRBD1. The CDR3 loop is CASSGTGLMDTEAFF. CDR3 nucleotides: TGCGCCAGCAGCGGGACAGGGTTAATGGACACTGAAGCTTTCTTT.